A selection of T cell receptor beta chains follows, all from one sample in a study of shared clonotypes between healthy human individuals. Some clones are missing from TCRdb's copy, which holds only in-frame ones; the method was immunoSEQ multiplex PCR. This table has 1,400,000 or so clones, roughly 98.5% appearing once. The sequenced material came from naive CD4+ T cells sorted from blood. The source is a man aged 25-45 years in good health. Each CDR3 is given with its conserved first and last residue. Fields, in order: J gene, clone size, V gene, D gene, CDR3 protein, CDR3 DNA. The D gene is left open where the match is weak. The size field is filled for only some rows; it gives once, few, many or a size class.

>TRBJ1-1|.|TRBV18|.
CASSPQRQNEAFF
TGTGCCAGCTCACCACAAAGACAGAATGAAGCTTTCTTT
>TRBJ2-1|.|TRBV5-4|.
CASSSDRNNEQFF
TGTGCCAGCAGCTCAGACAGGAACAATGAGCAGTTCTTC
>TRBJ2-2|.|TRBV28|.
CASTRTGTQNTGELFF
TGTGCCAGCACTAGAACCGGGACTCAGAACACCGGGGAGCTGTTTTTT
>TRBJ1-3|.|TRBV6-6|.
CASSYFPGNTIYF
TGTGCCAGCAGTTACTTTCCTGGAAACACCATATATTTT
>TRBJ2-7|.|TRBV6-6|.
CASSYYGPNSYEQYF
TGTGCCAGCAGTTACTATGGACCCAACTCCTACGAGCAGTACTTC
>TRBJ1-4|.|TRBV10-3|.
CAISDYAEKLFF
TGTGCCATCAGCGATTACGCTGAAAAACTGTTTTTT
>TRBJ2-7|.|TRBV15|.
CATSRDIGQGIYEQYF
TGTGCCACCAGCAGAGATATCGGGCAGGGCATCTACGAGCAGTACTTC
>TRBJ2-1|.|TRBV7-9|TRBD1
CASSWTGGNEQFF
TGTGCCAGCAGCTGGACAGGGGGAAATGAGCAGTTCTTC
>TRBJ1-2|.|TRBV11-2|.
CASSLDPRSAGYTF
TGTGCCAGCAGCTTAGATCCAAGGTCGGCTGGCTACACCTTC
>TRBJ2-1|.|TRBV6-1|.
CATTGGGRNEQFF
TGTGCGACCACAGGGGGGGGGAGGAATGAGCAGTTCTTC
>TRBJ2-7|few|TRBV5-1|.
CASSRDNSYEQYF
TGCGCCAGCAGCAGGGACAACTCCTACGAGCAGTACTTC
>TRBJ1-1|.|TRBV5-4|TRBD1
CASSPRQGEAFF
TGTGCCAGCAGCCCTCGACAGGGGGAAGCTTTCTTT
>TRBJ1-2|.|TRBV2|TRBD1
CASSRDRGHYGYTF
TGTGCCAGCAGTCGGGACAGGGGACACTATGGCTACACCTTC
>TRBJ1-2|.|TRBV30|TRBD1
CARLQGAGYTF
TGTGCCAGACTTCAGGGGGCTGGCTACACCTTC
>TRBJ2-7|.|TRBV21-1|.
CASSNSPTSSYEQYF
TGTGCCAGCAGCAATTCCCCGACTAGCTCCTACGAGCAGTACTTC
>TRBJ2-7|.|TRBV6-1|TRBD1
CASSAGTASYEQYF
TGTGCCAGCAGCGCCGGGACAGCCTCCTACGAGCAGTACTTC